The 21 T cell receptor beta chains below were found in one sample sequenced in a study of T-cell reconstitution after alpha-beta-depleted transplantation in children. Construction of the TCRbeta library involved unique molecular identifiers. TCRdb itself ran the PCR reads through MiXCR, one entry per CDR3 protein. This sample has 150,000 to 250,000 distinct CDR3 sequences, with just over 14% found just once. Here the sequenced sample was PBMCs from the stem cell graft donor, taken from the stem cell graft. These receptors originate from a human donor who donated a stem cell graft to a child with acute lymphoblastic leukemia.

This clonotype showed up just a few times. The CDR3 nucleotides are TGTGCCAGCAGCTCCGACAGGAGTTACGAGCAGTACTTC. This gives the protein CASSSDRSYEQYF. The chain combines TRBV7-9 with TRBJ2-7; a weak D match, TRBD1 (6 bases). The V end was cut by 4 bases, the J end by 4 bases, with 11 bases between. The CDR3 length is 13 residues. The germline gives CDR1 SEHNR, CDR2 FQNEAQ (reference sequence).

The sample holds a few counts of this clonotype. This sequence joins TRBV27 and TRBJ2-7; no reliable D call. This CDR3 contains 14 residues. Looked up from germline, CDR1 is MNHEY and CDR2 is SMNVEV (reference sequence). V gave up 6 bases and J gave up 3 bases, with 15 bases separating them. CDR3 DNA sequence: TGTGCCAGCAGAAAGGGCGCCAAGAGCTACGAGCAGTACTTC. The encoded protein is CASRKGAKSYEQYF.

This rearrangement joins TRBV10-3 to TRBJ2-7; TRBD1 aligns across 8 bases. V shed 10 bases and J 2 bases; nucleotides not matched to a gene: 4. The CDR3 spans 12 residues. The germline CDR1 and CDR2 sequences are ENHRY and SYGVKD. CDR3 DNA: TGTGCCACCCGGACAGGGCCCTACGAGCAGTACTTC. Translated: CATRTGPYEQYF.

There are many counts of this clonotype. This rearrangement joins TRBV5-6 to TRBJ2-1; D remains unclear. The germline V gene has CDR1 SGHDT and CDR2 YYEEEE. V lost 0 bases to trimming and J lost 9 bases, with 4 bases between them. The CDR3 totals 11 residues. The CDR3 here is CASSLGREQFF. The CDR3 DNA follows: TGTGCCAGCAGCTTGGGACGTGAGCAGTTCTTC.

This clonotype showed up many times. The rearrangement joins TRBV29-1 to TRBJ2-2; the D gene could be TRBD1 or TRBD2 (5 bases each). The ends were cut back, 3 bases at V and 4 bases at J, with 9 bases in the middle. Germline V gene sequence: CDR1 SQVTM, CDR2 ANQGSEA. The CDR3 covers 13 residues. DNA for the CDR3: TGCAGCGTTGACAGGGACGCCACCGGGGAGCTGTTTTTT. Amino acid sequence: CSVDRDATGELFF.

This chain joins TRBV7-9 and TRBJ2-7, with 7 bases matching TRBD1. The V and J ends lost 4 bases and 4 bases, in that order; junction bases with no gene match: 10. The CDR3 contains 15 residues. CDR1 and CDR2 (germline): SEHNR, FQNEAQ (reference sequence). In DNA, the CDR3 is TGTGCCAGCAGCTCGATATCGGGACAGCAATACGAGCAGTACTTC. Its protein is CASSSISGQQYEQYF.

V and J are TRBV30 and TRBJ2-2; D is undetermined. V lost 5 bases and J 7 bases, leaving 14 bases between the germline ends. There are 13 residues in the CDR3. Germline V gene lookup returns CDR1 GTSNPN and CDR2 SVGIG (reference sequence). The CDR3 nucleotides are TGTGCCTGGGGCCTCTCTGGTAACGGGGAGCTGTTTTTT. The encoded protein is CAWGLSGNGELFF. The variable domain in full, with the rest retrieved from reference TRBV30 and TRBJ2-2, is SQTIHQWPATLVQPVGSPLSLECTVEGTSNPNLYWYRQAAGRGLQLLFYSVGIGQISSEVPQNLSASRPQDRQFILSSKKLLLSDSGFYLCAWGLSGNGELFFGEGSRLTVL.

A few counts support this clonotype. The chain has TRBV10-3 and TRBJ2-2, with 7 positions matching TRBD1. The J segment lost 4 bases and the V segment lost 3 bases, leaving 5 bases of the junction unmatched. CDR1 ENHRY and CDR2 SYGVKD come from the germline V gene. The CDR3 runs 15 residues. CDR3 in amino acids: CAISDGTAFTGELFF. For the CDR3, the DNA is TGTGCCATCAGTGACGGGACAGCCTTCACCGGGGAGCTGTTTTTT.

The chain uses TRBV6-5 and TRBJ2-2, with D possibly matching TRBD2 (6 bases). Germline V CDR1 and CDR2: MNHEY, SVGAGI. With 2 bases removed from V and 2 bases from J, the gap between germline ends came to 12 bases. This CDR3 contains 16 residues. The CDR3 DNA follows: TGTGCCAGCAGTTACGGGGTAGCGGCTAACACCGGGGAGCTGTTTTTT. It encodes CASSYGVAANTGELFF.

The sample holds many counts of this clonotype. The V gene is TRBV5-1, the J gene TRBJ2-3; TRBD1 might be the D (6 bases). Trimming pared 6 bases from V and 4 bases from J, leaving 12 bases between. The CDR3 is 13 amino acids. Per the germline V gene, CDR1 is SGHRS and CDR2 is YFSETQ. DNA of the CDR3: TGCGCCAGCAATTTAGAGGGGGCAGATACGCAGTATTTT. Translated: CASNLEGADTQYF.

This clonotype was found many times. V usage is TRBV12-3 or TRBV12-4 and J usage is TRBJ1-1; TRBD1 matches 10 bases. The V and J ends lost 8 bases and 4 bases, in that order; junction bases with no gene match: 4. This CDR3 region has 13 residues. As DNA, the CDR3 is TGTGCCAGCCGGGGACAGGGGTTCACTGAAGCTTTCTTT. It codes for CASRGQGFTEAFF.

This clonotype occurred many times. J is TRBJ1-2 and V is TRBV6-6; D is unclear. Trimming shortened V by 2 bases and J by 3 bases, and 7 bases separated the two germline ends. CDR1 is MNHNY and CDR2 is SVGAGI in the germline V gene (reference sequence). The CDR3 runs 13 residues. CDR3 DNA: TGTGCCAGCAGTTACGCCCAGGACTATGGCTACACCTTC. Protein product: CASSYAQDYGYTF.

This clonotype was detected ten times or more. The chain couples TRBV27 to TRBJ2-5, with D perhaps given as TRBD1 or TRBD2 (5 bases each). V lost 0 bases, J lost 7 bases, and 6 bases lay in between. From germline, CDR1 is MNHEY and CDR2 SMNVEV (reference sequence). The CDR3 is made up of 12 amino acids. As DNA, the CDR3 is TGTGCCAGCAGTTTATCGAGGGGGACCCAGTACTTC. Translating it yields CASSLSRGTQYF.

About this clonotype: A single base separates this from a much larger clone, so it may be a read error. This chain joins TRBV3-1 and TRBJ2-5, with 9 bases matching TRBD1. This CDR3 is built from 14 residues. Germline V gives CDR1 LGHDT, CDR2 YNNKEL (reference sequence). For the CDR3, the DNA is TGTGCCAGCAGTCCAACAGGGGGCGTGGAGAGCCAGTACTTC. As protein: CASSPTGGVESQYF.

This clonotype was detected many times. The chain is built from TRBV5-1 and TRBJ2-7, with TRBD1 as a possible D gene (5 bases). Per the germline V gene, CDR1 is SGHRS and CDR2 is YFSETQ. V shed 4 bases and J shed 1 base, with 15 bases lying between them. The CDR3 has 15 residues. Here the CDR3 DNA reads TGCGCCAGCAGCCCAGGGTACGAAATTTCCTACGAGCAGTACTTC. This codes for CASSPGYEISYEQYF.

This clonotype was seen many times. The chain has TRBV6-5 and TRBJ2-7, with D maybe TRBD2 (6 bases). Trimming left V 0 bases short and J 2 bases short, with 20 bases between. Germline CDR1 is MNHEY and CDR2 is SVGAGI. The CDR3 is 18 residues long. This chain's CDR3 is CASSYSIGEASVPYEQYF. The CDR3 nucleotides read TGTGCCAGCAGTTACTCGATAGGGGAGGCTAGTGTCCCCTACGAGCAGTACTTC.

V gene TRBV10-3 combines with J gene TRBJ1-2; D unresolved. Germline assignment: CDR1 ENHRY and CDR2 SYGVKD. There are 12 residues in the CDR3. V was cut by 7 bases and J by 4 bases, with 10 bases left in between. The CDR3 is CAINDGRYGYTF. DNA of the CDR3: TGTGCCATCAATGACGGGCGCTATGGCTACACCTTC.

The sample holds many counts of this clonotype. The chain joins TRBV5-1 to TRBJ2-5; D possibly uses TRBD1 or TRBD2 (6 bases each). This CDR3 region has 18 residues. Germline V gives CDR1 SGHRS, CDR2 YFSETQ. Trimming removed 1 base at V and 4 bases at J, with 23 bases between. The CDR3: CASSLRGVGRWERETQYF. DNA of the CDR3: TGCGCCAGCAGCTTGAGGGGGGTCGGCAGGTGGGAACGAGAGACCCAGTACTTC. The full variable domain, rest sourced from reference TRBV5-1 and TRBJ2-5, is KAGVTQTPRYLIKTRGQQVTLSCSPISGHRSVSWYQQTPGQGLQFLFEYFSETQRNKGNFPGRFSGRQFSNSRSEMNVSTLELGDSALYLCASSLRGVGRWERETQYFGPGTRLLVL.

V is TRBV29-1 and J is TRBJ1-5; a weak D match, TRBD1 (5 bases). Germline V gene data show CDR1 as SQVTM and CDR2 as ANQGSEA. The CDR3 has 12 residues. The V and J ends lost 4 bases and 4 bases respectively, with 8 bases between them. In DNA form, the CDR3 reads TGCAGCGTTGGGGGGATAAATCAGCCCCAGCATTTT. Translation gives CSVGGINQPQHF.

This clonotype showed up many times. V gene TRBV5-1 combines with J gene TRBJ2-6, with 11 bases aligning to TRBD1. The CDR3 has 18 residues. V was clipped by 4 bases and J by 2 bases; unmatched bases: 8. Germline V gives CDR1 SGHRS, CDR2 YFSETQ. CDR3 sequence reads: CASSLRTGGLPGANVLTF. The DNA for the CDR3 is TGCGCCAGCAGCCTGAGGACAGGGGGCTTGCCTGGGGCCAACGTCCTGACTTTC.

The chain uses TRBV11-2 and TRBJ2-5; D is possibly TRBD2 (6 bases). Germline-derived CDR1 and CDR2 are SGHAT and FQNNGV. V lost 3 bases, J lost 6 bases, and 17 bases lay in between. The CDR3 spans 15 residues. The CDR3 nucleotides are TGTGCCAGCAGCTTTAACCGCGGGGTTAGAAAGACCCAGTACTTC. Amino acid sequence: CASSFNRGVRKTQYF.